The next 26 T cell receptor beta chains were all read from a single sample in a study of blood T cell repertoires in COVID-19. TCRdb's copy holds only in-frame clones and misses some; the assay was immunoSEQ multiplex PCR. Seen here are around 75,000 clones, 79% observed once, and the top ten hold around 5.8%. The sequencing input was peripheral blood. These TCRs come from a woman aged 80 or over with active or convalescent COVID-19.

The chain employs TRBV20-1 and TRBJ2-7, with unresolved D. In germline, CDR1 is DFQATT, CDR2 SNEGSKA (reference sequence). The CDR3 is made up of 11 amino acids. Trimming shortened V by 6 bases and J by 1 base, and 7 bases separated the two germline ends. The CDR3 protein is CSATPSYEQYF. In DNA, the CDR3 is TGCAGTGCCACACCATCCTACGAGCAGTACTTC.

The J gene is TRBJ2-7, the V gene TRBV7-2; tentatively, D is TRBD2 (5 bases). This CDR3 has 14 residues. Per germline, CDR1 SGHTA and CDR2 FQGNSA. V shed 1 base and J shed 5 bases, with 12 bases lying between them. Written as DNA, the CDR3 is TGTGCCAGCAGCTTAGGTAATAGCGCCAACGAGCAGTACTTC. It specifies CASSLGNSANEQYF. Full variable domain (rest looked up from reference TRBV7-2 and TRBJ2-7): GAGVSQSPSNKVTEKGKDVELRCDPISGHTALYWYRQSLGQGLEFLIYFQGNSAPDKSGLPSDRFSAERTGGSVSTLTIQRTQQEDSAVYLCASSLGNSANEQYFGPGTRLTVT.

V usage is TRBV9 and J usage is TRBJ1-2, with a weak D call TRBD1 (6 bases). This CDR3 comprises 16 residues. CDR1 and CDR2 from the germline V gene are SGDLS and YYNGEE. Trimming stripped 0 bases from V and 7 bases from J, with 19 bases between. CDR3 nucleotides: TGTGCCAGCAGCGTAGAGGGTGTCAGGGGAGGGTTTGGCTACACCTTC. It translates to CASSVEGVRGGFGYTF.

The V gene is TRBV20-1, the J gene TRBJ1-2, with D unresolved. CDR1 is DFQATT, CDR2 SNEGSKA, per germline (reference sequence). Trimming shortened V by 4 bases and J by 4 bases, and 4 bases separated the two germline ends. This CDR3 comprises 10 residues. The CDR3 region has the DNA TGCAGTGCTACTCTCTATGGCTACACCTTC. Amino acid sequence: CSATLYGYTF.

The chain couples TRBV12-5 to TRBJ2-1; D is ambiguous. The CDR3 runs 13 residues. The ends were cut back, 3 bases at V and 0 bases at J, with 3 bases in the middle. Germline-derived CDR1 and CDR2 are LGHNT and FRNRAP. CDR3 loop: CASGFSSYNEQFF. CDR3 bases: TGTGCTAGTGGTTTTAGCTCCTACAATGAGCAGTTCTTC.

This chain connects TRBV5-6 to TRBJ1-6, with 8 bases fitting TRBD1. The junction had 2 bases not matched to a gene; V was cut back by 2 bases and J by 4 bases. CDR1 is SGHDT, CDR2 YYEEEE, per germline. This CDR3 has 15 residues. CDR3 sequence: CASSFGQGYNSPLHF. As DNA, the CDR3 is TGTGCCAGCAGCTTCGGACAGGGTTATAATTCACCCCTCCACTTT.

The chain couples TRBV2 to TRBJ1-5, with 8 nucleotides matching TRBD1. Germline CDR1 and CDR2: SNHLY and FYNNEI. Trimming cost V 7 bases and J 11 bases; bases outside gene matches: 13. This CDR3 is built from 14 residues. The CDR3 region has the DNA TGTGCCAGCACTGCTGGCCAGGGGGCGAGGGCCCAGCATTTT. It yields the protein CASTAGQGARAQHF. The entire variable domain, with the rest obtained from reference TRBV2 and TRBJ1-5, is as follows: EPEVTQTPSHQVTQMGQEVILRCVPISNHLYFYWYRQILGQKVEFLVSFYNNEISEKSEIFDDQFSVERPDGSNFTLKIRSTKLEDSAMYFCASTAGQGARAQHFGDGTRLSIL.

The chain is built from TRBV5-4 and TRBJ2-4, with 9 bases fitting TRBD1. CDR1 SGHNT and CDR2 YYREEE come from the germline V gene (reference sequence). The junction had 6 bases not matched to a gene; V was cut back by 2 bases and J by 9 bases. This CDR3 has 14 residues. As DNA, the CDR3 is TGTGCCAGCAGCTTACAGGGGGCGGTCGGCATTCAGTACTTC. It encodes CASSLQGAVGIQYF.

J is TRBJ1-6 and V is TRBV6-5; D remains unclear. V gave up 6 bases and J gave up 8 bases, with 17 bases separating them. Germline V gene sequence: CDR1 MNHEY, CDR2 SVGAGI. There are 15 residues in the CDR3. CDR3 region: CASRPLAGPDSPLHF. The DNA of the CDR3 is TGTGCCAGCAGGCCTTTAGCGGGCCCAGATTCACCCCTCCACTTT.

The chain employs TRBV19 and TRBJ1-1; 9 bases match TRBD1. The CDR3 is 15 amino acids. The junction had 9 bases not matched to a gene; V was cut back by 7 bases and J by 3 bases. CDR1 is LNHDA and CDR2 is SQIVND in the germline V gene (reference sequence). CDR3 bases: TGTGCCAGTACCCGGGACAGGGAATGGGACACTGAAGCTTTCTTT. Residues: CASTRDREWDTEAFF.

This clone was detected only once. This chain joins TRBV18 and TRBJ2-3; 7 nucleotides align to TRBD2. J lost 6 bases, V lost 3 bases, and 3 bases had no gene match. The CDR3 spans 13 residues. Germline-derived CDR1 and CDR2 are KGHSH and LQKENI. CDR3 sequence reads: CASSPGREDTQYF. CDR3 DNA: TGTGCCAGCTCACCGGGGAGGGAGGATACGCAGTATTTT.

The chain recombines TRBV11-2 with TRBJ1-3, with 9 bases aligning to TRBD1. This CDR3 is 18 amino acids long. V shed 0 bases and J 3 bases; nucleotides not matched to a gene: 9. The germline CDR1 and CDR2 sequences are SGHAT and FQNNGV. CDR3 in amino acids: CASSLDWDRDLLGNTIYF. Written as DNA, the CDR3 is TGTGCCAGCAGCTTAGATTGGGACAGGGACCTTCTTGGAAACACCATATATTTT.

The V call is TRBV19, the J call TRBJ2-2; 11 nucleotides agree with TRBD2. V was clipped by 5 bases and J by 0 bases; unmatched bases: 8. The CDR3 contains 18 residues. Germline V CDR1 and CDR2: LNHDA, SQIVND (reference sequence). Here the CDR3 DNA reads TGTGCCAGTAGTTGGGAACTAGCGGGAGTGACGAACACCGGGGAGCTGTTTTTT. Protein product: CASSWELAGVTNTGELFF.

This chain uses TRBV12-5 with TRBJ1-6; weak D call: TRBD1 (6 bases). V lost 0 bases and J lost 6, with 12 bases in between. Germline CDR1 is LGHNT and CDR2 is FRNRAP. This CDR3 has 16 amino acids. DNA for the CDR3: TGTGCTAGTGGTTTGGTACGGCAGACAGGTAATTCACCCCTCCACTTT. Translating gives CASGLVRQTGNSPLHF.

The V call is TRBV29-1, the J call TRBJ1-2; maybe TRBD1 (6 bases). With 3 bases removed from V and 4 bases from J, the gap between germline ends came to 9 bases. CDR3 length: 12 residues. Germline loops: CDR1 SQVTM, CDR2 ANQGSEA. CDR3 sequence reads: CSVDRGSYGYTF. The CDR3 nucleotides read TGCAGCGTTGATAGGGGGAGCTATGGCTACACCTTC.

The J gene is TRBJ2-2, the V gene TRBV6-5, with D maybe TRBD1 (5 bases). The germline CDR1 and CDR2 sequences are MNHEY and SVGAGI. The germline V and J ends were trimmed by 1 base and 1 base, with 7 bases remaining between them. CDR3 size: 15 residues. CDR3 region: CASSYLDKNTGELFF. For the CDR3, the DNA is TGTGCCAGCAGTTACTTGGACAAGAACACCGGGGAGCTGTTTTTT.

This clone appeared a single time. This chain uses TRBV6-5 with TRBJ2-5; the D is unclear. Germline V gene lookup returns CDR1 MNHEY and CDR2 SVGAGI. Trimming took 2 bases from V and 5 from J, leaving 6 bases between them. This CDR3 spans 12 amino acids. The CDR3 region is CASSYGPETQYF. CDR3 coding DNA: TGTGCCAGCAGTTACGGCCCGGAGACCCAGTACTTC.

J is TRBJ2-7 and V is TRBV4-1; tentatively, D is TRBD1 (5 bases). Trimming stripped 4 bases from V and 3 bases from J, with 16 bases between. CDR1 and CDR2 from the germline V gene are MGHRA and YSYEKL. The CDR3 is made up of 15 amino acids. The CDR3 nucleotides read TGCGCCAGCAGCCTTGCTGGGGCTAGGAACTACGAGCAGTACTTC. Its protein product is CASSLAGARNYEQYF.

Points on this clone: Its ends do not fully match the called genes, so a read error is possible. The V call is TRBV4-1, the J call TRBJ1-1, with D possibly being TRBD1 (5 bases). CDR3 size: 16 residues. Germline CDR1 MGHRA, CDR2 YSYEKL. The CDR3 sequence is CASSQDLGAGNPEAFF. The CDR3 nucleotides are TGCGCCAGCAGCCAAGACTTAGGGGCAGGGAACCCTGAAGCTTTCTTT.

Here the CDR3 DNA reads TGTGCCAGCAAAATTCAGGGACAGAGAAATGAAAAACTGTTTTTT. Residues: CASKIQGQRNEKLFF. The rearrangement uses TRBV2 and TRBJ1-4; 7 bases match TRBD1. V was clipped by 7 bases and J by 5 bases; unmatched bases: 10. The CDR3 consists of 15 residues. Germline V gene sequence: CDR1 SNHLY, CDR2 FYNNEI.

V usage is TRBV24-1 and J usage is TRBJ2-3; D is unclear. The CDR3 covers 20 residues. Looked up from germline, CDR1 is KGHDR and CDR2 is SFDVKD. V was shortened by 1 base and J by 3 bases, with 25 bases between the two germline ends. Here the CDR3 DNA reads TGTGCCACCAGTGATTTCATGGGTACACTCGACTTGTGGAGAACAGATACGCAGTATTTT. This encodes CATSDFMGTLDLWRTDTQYF.

This clone has only a few counts. The chain combines TRBV19 with TRBJ1-3; a weak D match, TRBD1 (6 bases). The CDR3 contains 15 residues. Trimming cost V 7 bases and J 0 bases, with 13 bases left between them. Looked up from germline, CDR1 is LNHDA and CDR2 is SQIVND (reference sequence). In DNA, the CDR3 is TGTGCCAGTAAACCGACAGGAAGCTCTGGAAACACCATATATTTT. Translated, it gives CASKPTGSSGNTIYF.

V is TRBV10-3 and J is TRBJ1-1; unclear D gene. Germline assignment: CDR1 ENHRY and CDR2 SYGVKD. The CDR3 spans 16 residues. The V gene lost 4 bases and the J gene lost 1 base, with 16 bases spanning the gap. The CDR3 nucleotides are TGTGCCATCAGTGTCCGGCTAGACGGTCAGAACACTGAAGCTTTCTTT. Translation: CAISVRLDGQNTEAFF.

The V call is TRBV19, the J call TRBJ2-2, with TRBD2 identical over 16 bases. Per the germline V gene, CDR1 is LNHDA and CDR2 is SQIVND (reference sequence). The junction had 7 bases not matched to a gene; V was cut back by 5 bases and J by 4 bases. The CDR3 length is 18 residues. CDR3 coding DNA: TGTGCCAGTAGTTTGGGACTAGCGGGAGGGCCTAGCACCGGGGAGCTGTTTTTT. It is translated as CASSLGLAGGPSTGELFF.

The chain joins TRBV6-5 to TRBJ2-7, with no clear D. The germline V gene has CDR1 MNHEY and CDR2 SVGAGI. CDR3 size: 13 residues. V lost 0 bases to trimming and J lost 7 bases, with 10 bases between them. The CDR3 DNA reads as TGTGCCAGCAGTTACTCCCAGGCGCATGAGCAGTACTTC. Its protein is CASSYSQAHEQYF.

This clone appeared a single time. This chain links TRBV3-1 (or the pseudogene TRBV3-2) with TRBJ2-5; 12 bases line up with TRBD2. After removal of 4 bases from V and 5 bases from J, the junction contained 11 bases not matched to a gene. The CDR3 runs to 17 residues. Germline V gene sequence: CDR1 LGHDT, CDR2 YNNKEL (reference sequence). CDR3 coding DNA: TGTGCCAGCAGCCCAAGGGCTAGCGGGGGGGCCAGGGAGACCCAGTACTTC. Translation gives CASSPRASGGARETQYF.